Below, 6 T cell receptor beta chains from the same sample are listed, as sequenced in a study of T cells after yellow fever vaccination. TCRdb used MiXCR to reprocess the 5' RACE reads, holding one entry per CDR3 protein. The data hold just over 250,000 distinct CDR3 sequences, with about 5% observed a single time. Source: CD4+ T cells sorted from PBMCs, taken on the day of the yellow fever booster vaccination. These receptors were collected from a man aged 18-30 years who received the YFV17D yellow fever vaccine.

The chain combines TRBV15 with TRBJ1-6, with TRBD1 as a possible D gene (5 bases). Germline values: CDR1 LNHNV, CDR2 YYDKDF (reference sequence). There are 13 residues in the CDR3. Trimming took 7 bases from V and 10 from J, leaving 14 bases between them. The CDR3 nucleotides read TGTGCCACCAATCGGGACTTCGGCTCACCCCTCCACTTT. It translates to CATNRDFGSPLHF.

This clonotype was counted only a few times. V gene TRBV7-2 combines with J gene TRBJ2-1; 9 bases match TRBD2. The V gene end was trimmed by 5 bases and the J gene end by 1 base; junction bases not matched to a gene: 3. The V gene's germline CDR1 is SGHTA and CDR2 FQGNSA. CDR3 length equals 15 residues. In DNA, the CDR3 is TGTGCCAGCAGCGGCGGGGGGGCATCCTACAATGAGCAGTTCTTC. It translates to CASSGGGASYNEQFF.

The chain has TRBV5-1 and TRBJ1-1; no clear D. The V and J ends lost 2 bases and 1 base respectively, with 9 bases between them. Looked up from germline, CDR1 is SGHRS and CDR2 is YFSETQ. The CDR3 spans 14 residues. The CDR3 is CASSLQLRNTEAFF. The CDR3 DNA reads as TGCGCCAGCAGCTTACAGCTAAGGAACACTGAAGCTTTCTTT. The whole variable domain, filled in from reference TRBV5-1 and TRBJ1-1, reads KAGVTQTPRYLIKTRGQQVTLSCSPISGHRSVSWYQQTPGQGLQFLFEYFSETQRNKGNFPGRFSGRQFSNSRSEMNVSTLELGDSALYLCASSLQLRNTEAFFGQGTRLTVV.

The V and J genes are TRBV14 and TRBJ2-3, with D perhaps TRBD1 (6 bases). Germline CDR1 is SGHDN and CDR2 is FVKESK. V was shortened by 2 bases and J by 6 bases, with 9 bases between the two germline ends. There are 13 residues in the CDR3. CDR3 sequence reads: CASSQLQGDTQYF. The CDR3 DNA reads as TGTGCCAGCAGCCAATTACAGGGCGATACGCAGTATTTT.

This clonotype was picked up a small number of times. The chain is built from TRBV5-1 and TRBJ2-5; 12 nucleotides line up with TRBD1. With 4 bases clipped from V and 5 bases from J, the junction kept 9 bases outside the gene matches. CDR1 and CDR2 from the germline V gene are SGHRS and YFSETQ. The CDR3 contains 16 residues. CDR3 residues: CASSRGGTGGSETQYF. The CDR3 bases are TGCGCCAGCAGCCGGGGTGGGACAGGGGGCTCGGAGACCCAGTACTTC. The entire variable domain, with the rest obtained from reference TRBV5-1 and TRBJ2-5, is as follows: KAGVTQTPRYLIKTRGQQVTLSCSPISGHRSVSWYQQTPGQGLQFLFEYFSETQRNKGNFPGRFSGRQFSNSRSEMNVSTLELGDSALYLCASSRGGTGGSETQYFGPGTRLLVL.

The chain uses TRBV27 and TRBJ2-6; D remains ambiguous. CDR1 MNHEY and CDR2 SMNVEV come from the germline V gene (reference sequence). The CDR3 length is 15 residues. The ends were cut back, 1 base at V and 4 bases at J, with 8 bases in the middle. The CDR3 region is CASSLWGSGANVLTF. CDR3 coding DNA: TGTGCCAGCAGTTTATGGGGATCCGGGGCCAACGTCCTGACTTTC.